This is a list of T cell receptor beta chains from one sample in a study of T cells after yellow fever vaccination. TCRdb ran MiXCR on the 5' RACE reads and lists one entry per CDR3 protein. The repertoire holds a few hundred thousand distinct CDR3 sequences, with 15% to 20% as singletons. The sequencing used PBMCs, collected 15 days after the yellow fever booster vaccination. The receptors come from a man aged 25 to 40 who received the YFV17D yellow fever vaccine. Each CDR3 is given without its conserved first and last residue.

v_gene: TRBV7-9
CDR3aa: ASSRLQQWGYNEQF

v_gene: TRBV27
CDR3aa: ASSSRQALGNQPQH

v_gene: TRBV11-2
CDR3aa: ASSSGLAGAHYYNEQF

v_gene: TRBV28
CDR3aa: ASRQGQLNTIY

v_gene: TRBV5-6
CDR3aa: ASRLLTEGTQY

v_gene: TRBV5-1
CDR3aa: ASSLEPGGYGYT

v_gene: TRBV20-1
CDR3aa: SARPPSIASSEQF

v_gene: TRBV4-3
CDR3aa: ASSQEARFEQY

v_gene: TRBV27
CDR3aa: ASSLSQGVEAF

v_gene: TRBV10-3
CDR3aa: AIRAGGSGNEQF

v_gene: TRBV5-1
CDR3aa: ASSRAGTSAYNEQF

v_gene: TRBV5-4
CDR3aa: ASSFMRTSGSGDNEQF

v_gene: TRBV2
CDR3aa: AEGGQPNTEAF

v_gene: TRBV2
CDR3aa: ATRSWTSTDTQY